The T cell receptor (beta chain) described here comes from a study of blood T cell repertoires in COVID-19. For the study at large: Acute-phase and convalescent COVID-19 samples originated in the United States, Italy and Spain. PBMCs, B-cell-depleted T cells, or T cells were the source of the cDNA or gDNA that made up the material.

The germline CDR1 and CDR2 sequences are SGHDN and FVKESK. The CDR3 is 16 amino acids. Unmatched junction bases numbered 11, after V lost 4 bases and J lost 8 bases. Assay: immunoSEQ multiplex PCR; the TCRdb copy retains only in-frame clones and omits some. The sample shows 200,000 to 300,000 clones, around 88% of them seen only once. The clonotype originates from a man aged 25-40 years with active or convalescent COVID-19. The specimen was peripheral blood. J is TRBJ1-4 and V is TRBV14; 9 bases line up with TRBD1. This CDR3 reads CASSPHTGGSIEKLFF. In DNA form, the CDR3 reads TGTGCCAGCAGCCCTCACACAGGGGGCAGTATCGAAAAACTGTTTTTT. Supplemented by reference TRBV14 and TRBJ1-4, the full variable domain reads EAGVTQFPSHSVIEKGQTVTLRCDPISGHDNLYWYRRVMGKEIKFLLHFVKESKQDESGMPNNRFLAERTGGTYSTLKVQPAELEDSGVYFCASSPHTGGSIEKLFFGSGTQLSVL.